Sequencing of this T cell receptor (beta chain) was carried out in a study of T cells after yellow fever vaccination. Of note for this clonotype: The target antigen is unknown.

The CDR3 has 14 residues. V lost 6 bases to trimming and J lost 0 bases, with 12 bases between them. Germline CDR1 reads DFQATT; CDR2 reads SNEGSKA (reference sequence). They built TCR cDNA with 5'RACE template switching, a step that put in a universal primer site and UMIs. TCRdb analysed the 5' RACE reads with MiXCR anew, one entry per CDR3 protein. The table lists 400,000 to 450,000 distinct CDR3 sequences, approximately 19% of them singletons, with over 15% in the top ten. Study-level results: Clonotype sharing between CD4 and CD8 compartments was small.

The sequence derives from a man aged 18 to 30 who received the YFV17D yellow fever vaccine. The sample here was PBMCs, taken before the yellow fever booster vaccination. The rearrangement uses TRBV20-1 and TRBJ1-5, with D maybe TRBD1 (5 bases). The CDR3 sequence is CSARVGVSNQPQHF. CDR3 DNA: TGCAGTGCCAGGGTGGGAGTTAGCAATCAGCCCCAGCATTTT.